This T cell receptor (beta chain) was recovered during a study of cytomegalovirus exposure and HLA in healthy donors listed by TCRdb under 2017. With regard to the full study: According to a later analysis, one platform produced both the roughly 110 validation repertoires and the 730 or so repertoires of the first cohort. Along with the approximately 670-subject first cohort, a separate validation cohort of roughly 110 different subjects was used. To predict cytomegalovirus infection status, the study brought together high-throughput TCR immunosequencing, statistical association of individual TCRs with disease status, and machine learning. The study was designed to test whether signatures of past pathogen exposure could be identified by cataloging public T cell receptors. Overall results and qualifications from the work: Of the cluster scores, roughly 95% were above 0 in a later analysis, which found that TCRs clustered in the first cohort also tended to co-occur in the 90 to 150 validation repertoires. The authors suggested that the approach could potentially be extended to other disease states and immunological phenotypes. The study gave a list of about 150 TCR beta chains associated with cytomegalovirus. While some public TCRs were present in many individuals, most TCR sequences turned up only very rarely across donors. A later analysis had no HLA typing for the validation cohort, so co-occurrence there was scored across all 110 or so repertoires. The classifier was reported to diagnose cytomegalovirus status with high specificity and sensitivity in both the original cohort and the validation cohort. In vitro tests confirmed that a few of the cytomegalovirus-associated TCR beta chains recognize cytomegalovirus antigens.

This clone was counted a few times. There is no known antigen for this receptor. No much larger clone is present one base from it, and per-base qualities are unavailable. The donors were included in the validation cohort of approximately 120 subjects, a group kept apart from the roughly 670-subject first cohort. Receptors were amplified or captured by the immunoSEQ multiplex PCR assay. The study's own analysis went as follows. A statistical classification framework was built to diagnose cytomegalovirus status from the catalog of TCR beta chain sequences. TCRdb obtained this table from immuneACCESS and retained in-frame rearrangements with V and J assigned. These tables miss some clones; where compared with another copy, unresolved V genes account for less than half of the shortfall, and the remainder is unexplained. The DNA was the basis for D and trimming; V, J and clone size are from that table. This sample is represented by tens of thousands of clones; 96% of them were singletons. Clones ranked in the top ten supply around 1.6% of the sample.

The TCR was taken from a man in his late teens or twenties in good health and CMV-seropositive. Sample: PBMCs.

The sequenced DNA is TGTGCCTGGTCGAAGGGACAGGGAACGGAGACCCAGTACTTC. Protein translation: CAWSKGQGTETQYF. The chain employs TRBV30 and TRBJ2-5, and 9 junctional nucleotides match TRBD1. CDR1 and CDR2 (GTSNPN, SVGIG) derive from the germline V gene (reference sequence). Measured from the cysteine to the phenylalanine, the CDR3 is 14 residues long. The kept DNA is CDR3 alone, 42 bases in frame from the first base. V lost 5 bases and J lost 5 bases, and the count of bases not matched to a germline gene is 9. Here the CDR3 is joined to the reference TRBV30 and TRBJ2-5 genes, and the full variable domain is: SQTIHQWPATLVQPVGSPLSLECTVEGTSNPNLYWYRQAAGRGLQLLFYSVGIGQISSEVPQNLSASRPQDRQFILSSKKLLLSDSGFYLCAWSKGQGTETQYFGPGTRLLVL.